Following are 31 T cell receptor beta chains from one sample sequenced in a study of blood T cell repertoires in COVID-19. Libraries were prepared by immunoSEQ multiplex PCR; TCRdb keeps only in-frame clonotypes and omits some of them. The sample has about 160,000 clones, around 80% seen once. Sequencing input: peripheral blood. Receptors originate from a woman aged 80 or over with acute or convalescent COVID-19.

The chain joins TRBV10-3 to TRBJ1-1; TRBD1 aligns across 7 bases. Trimming at V came to 5 bases and at J to 2 bases, leaving 5 bases not matched to a gene. This CDR3 has 14 amino acids. Germline CDR1 and CDR2: ENHRY and SYGVKD. CDR3 amino acids: CAISRDRTNTEAFF. The CDR3 DNA sequence: TGTGCCATCAGTCGGGACAGAACTAACACTGAAGCTTTCTTT.

This chain joins TRBV10-3 and TRBJ2-3, with 12 bases lining up with TRBD2. The CDR3 has 17 amino acids. The junction had 5 bases not matched to a gene; V was cut back by 0 bases and J by 4 bases. CDR1 ENHRY and CDR2 SYGVKD come from the germline V gene. The CDR3 loop is CAISESRTSGVADTQYF. The CDR3 DNA reads TGTGCCATCAGTGAGTCAAGGACTAGCGGGGTAGCAGATACGCAGTATTTT.

V and J are TRBV5-6 and TRBJ1-5; no reliable D call. Per the germline V gene, CDR1 is SGHDT and CDR2 is YYEEEE. This CDR3 contains 16 residues. Trimming took 2 bases from V and 2 from J, leaving 14 bases between them. The CDR3 region has the DNA TGTGCCAGCAGCTTCGGTCTATCGTCTGGCAATCAGCCCCAGCATTTT. Translating it yields CASSFGLSSGNQPQHF.

The chain carries TRBV7-9 and TRBJ2-2; 7 bases align to TRBD1. Trimming removed 6 bases from V and 4 bases from J; junction bases left unmatched: 5. The CDR3 is 14 amino acids. Germline CDR1 reads SEHNR; CDR2 reads FQNEAQ (reference sequence). Here the CDR3 reads CASRPQGSTGELFF. Here the CDR3 DNA reads TGTGCCAGCAGACCACAGGGGTCCACCGGGGAGCTGTTTTTT.

The gene calls are TRBV18 and TRBJ1-1, with 8 bases identical to TRBD1. V lost 6 bases, J lost 5 bases, and 11 bases stayed unmatched. CDR1 KGHSH and CDR2 LQKENI come from the germline V gene. There are 15 residues in the CDR3. The CDR3 DNA follows: TGTGCCAGCTCCCCCGGACAGGGTGATAGGACTGAAGCTTTCTTT. This encodes CASSPGQGDRTEAFF. The entire variable domain, with the rest obtained from reference TRBV18 and TRBJ1-1, is as follows: NAGVMQNPRHLVRRRGQEARLRCSPMKGHSHVYWYRQLPEEGLKFMVYLQKENIIDESGMPKERFSAEFPKEGPSILRIQQVVRGDSAAYFCASSPGQGDRTEAFFGQGTRLTVV.

The gene calls are TRBV6-2 or TRBV6-3 and TRBJ2-5; D may be TRBD1 or TRBD2 (5 bases each). Deletions cut 6 bases from V and 0 bases from J, with 23 bases between. This CDR3 has 18 amino acids. Looked up from germline, CDR1 is MNHEY and CDR2 is SVGEGT. CDR3 nucleotides: TGTGCCAGCAGCCGGGGCCTTGCTAACGTCCGTAACCAAGAGACCCAGTACTTC. Translated, it gives CASSRGLANVRNQETQYF.

This clone was counted at least ten times. V and J are TRBV27 and TRBJ2-7; D might be TRBD1 (5 bases). The germline V gene encodes CDR1 MNHEY and CDR2 SMNVEV (reference sequence). The CDR3 has 15 amino acids. Deletions cut 3 bases from V and 3 bases from J, with 15 bases between. In DNA, the CDR3 is TGTGCCAGCAGTTTCCAGGGTAGTCAGGTCTACGAGCAGTACTTC. It encodes CASSFQGSQVYEQYF.

The rearrangement uses TRBV5-4 and TRBJ2-1, with TRBD2 matching over 7 bases. Germline V gives CDR1 SGHNT, CDR2 YYREEE (reference sequence). V lost 2 bases, J lost 0 bases, and 8 bases stayed unmatched. CDR3 length: 17 amino acids. Written as DNA, the CDR3 is TGTGCCAGCAGCTTAGGCGGGAGAAAGAGCTCCTACAATGAGCAGTTCTTC. It codes for CASSLGGRKSSYNEQFF.

This clone was seen a single time. CDR3 amino acids: CSASRGQLSGNTIYF. CDR3 coding DNA: TGCAGTGCTAGTCGGGGACAGCTATCTGGAAACACCATATATTTT. The chain joins TRBV20-1 to TRBJ1-3; 7 bases fit TRBD1. With V trimmed by 3 bases and J by 1 base, 6 bases remained unmatched. Germline-derived CDR1 and CDR2 are DFQATT and SNEGSKA (reference sequence). CDR3 length: 15 residues.

This clone was recorded a few times. This rearrangement joins TRBV18 to TRBJ2-3; the match to TRBD2 covers 8 bases. CDR1 is KGHSH and CDR2 is LQKENI in the germline V gene. V was pared by 3 bases and J by 1 base, with 3 bases of the junction left unmatched. The CDR3 has 15 amino acids. CDR3: CASSPSGDRTDTQYF. The CDR3 DNA follows: TGTGCCAGCTCACCTAGCGGGGACCGCACAGATACGCAGTATTTT. Based on the CDR3 plus reference TRBV18 and TRBJ2-3, the full variable domain is NAGVMQNPRHLVRRRGQEARLRCSPMKGHSHVYWYRQLPEEGLKFMVYLQKENIIDESGMPKERFSAEFPKEGPSILRIQQVVRGDSAAYFCASSPSGDRTDTQYFGPGTRLTVL.

The chain employs TRBV4-2 and TRBJ2-4; 10 bases are a match to TRBD2. CDR3 length equals 15 residues. From germline, CDR1 is LGHNA and CDR2 YNFKEQ. Trimming took 6 bases from V and 2 from J; bases not matched to a gene: 4. Here the CDR3 reads CASSPSGSTKNIQYF. In DNA, the CDR3 is TGTGCCAGCAGTCCTAGCGGGAGTACCAAAAACATTCAGTACTTC.

This chain uses TRBV2 with TRBJ1-2; 12 bases map to TRBD1. Germline assignment: CDR1 SNHLY and CDR2 FYNNEI. Trimming took 7 bases from V and 4 from J; bases not matched to a gene: 4. The CDR3 length is 14 residues. CDR3 coding DNA: TGTGCCAGCAAGCGGGACAGGGGGCTCTATGGCTACACCTTC. Translating it yields CASKRDRGLYGYTF.

The chain links TRBV14 to TRBJ1-1, with 10 positions matching TRBD1. The CDR3 has 14 residues. The V segment lost 2 bases and the J segment 5 bases; nucleotides outside the gene matches: 2. Germline CDR1 reads SGHDN; CDR2 reads FVKESK. CDR3 sequence: CASSQWGQGTEAFF. CDR3 nucleotides: TGTGCCAGCAGCCAATGGGGACAGGGGACTGAAGCTTTCTTT.

CDR3 in DNA: TGTGCCAGCAGCTTAGGACAGGCAGCCTATGGCTACACCTTC. Translating gives CASSLGQAAYGYTF. The V call is TRBV7-9, the J call TRBJ1-2; D may be TRBD1 (6 bases). The germline V gene has CDR1 SEHNR and CDR2 FQNEAQ (reference sequence). The V gene lost 1 base and the J gene lost 4 bases, with 10 bases spanning the gap. The CDR3 has 14 amino acids.

The J gene is TRBJ2-3, the V gene TRBV18; possible D gene TRBD1, 6 bases. Germline V gene sequence: CDR1 KGHSH, CDR2 LQKENI. V was clipped by 3 bases and J by 1 base, with 8 bases between them. The CDR3 covers 14 residues. CDR3 sequence: CASSPGAGTDTQYF. CDR3 nucleotide sequence: TGTGCCAGCTCACCGGGGGCCGGCACAGATACGCAGTATTTT.

The chain couples TRBV7-9 to TRBJ1-2, with D maybe TRBD1 (5 bases). The CDR3 contains 14 residues. Trimming took 5 bases from V and 7 from J, leaving 17 bases between them. The V gene's germline CDR1 is SEHNR and CDR2 FQNEAQ (reference sequence). CDR3 in DNA: TGTGCCAGCAGCCCCCCAGGAGGGGCTTCTGGCTACACCTTC. This codes for CASSPPGGASGYTF.

This clone appeared a few times. This chain links TRBV19 with TRBJ1-2, with a tentative D call TRBD1 (6 bases). The CDR3 consists of 13 residues. V lost 6 bases and J lost 1, with 9 bases in between. Germline CDR1 and CDR2: LNHDA and SQIVND (reference sequence). This CDR3 reads CASRQDSNYGYTF. Written as DNA, the CDR3 is TGTGCCAGTAGACAGGACAGTAACTATGGCTACACCTTC.

The chain recombines TRBV6-5 with TRBJ1-2, with 9 bases lining up with TRBD1. Germline CDR1 is MNHEY and CDR2 is SVGAGI. The CDR3 totals 14 residues. V lost 3 bases to trimming and J lost 6 bases; unmatched junction nucleotides: 5. The chain's CDR3 is CASSYGRTGDGYTF. CDR3 sequence (DNA): TGTGCCAGCAGTTATGGTCGGACAGGGGATGGCTACACCTTC.

This clone was counted a few times. The chain recombines TRBV4-3 with TRBJ2-2, with 10 bases that match TRBD2. Germline CDR1 LGHNA, CDR2 YSLEER. The junction had 8 bases not matched to a gene; V was cut back by 1 base and J by 6 bases. This CDR3 spans 17 amino acids. The CDR3 region has the DNA TGCGCCAGCAGCCAAGGGGGTAGCGGGAGGTCTTCCGGGGAGCTGTTTTTT. This codes for CASSQGGSGRSSGELFF.

The rearrangement uses TRBV29-1 and TRBJ2-1; 14 positions agree with TRBD2. Germline assignment: CDR1 SQVTM and CDR2 ANQGSEA. With V trimmed by 7 bases and J by 3 bases, 14 bases remained unmatched. This CDR3 is 18 amino acids long. The CDR3, as DNA: TGCAGCGCACCTGCCGGGACTAGCGGGAGTGGGAGCTACAATGAGCAGTTCTTC. Protein sequence: CSAPAGTSGSGSYNEQFF.

The chain joins TRBV19 to TRBJ2-1; 12 nucleotides align to TRBD2. The V and J ends lost 5 bases and 3 bases, in that order; junction bases with no gene match: 8. CDR1 is LNHDA, CDR2 SQIVND, per germline (reference sequence). This CDR3 comprises 17 residues. CDR3 DNA sequence: TGTGCCAGTAGTCGCACGGGACTAGCGGGCCTCTACAATGAGCAGTTCTTC. Its translation: CASSRTGLAGLYNEQFF.

This chain links TRBV30 with TRBJ2-7; 9 bases are shared with TRBD1. V shed 5 bases and J 4 bases; nucleotides not matched to a gene: 6. Germline V gives CDR1 GTSNPN, CDR2 SVGIG (reference sequence). The CDR3 runs to 13 residues. CDR3 protein: CAWGRDREYEQYF. The DNA for the CDR3 is TGTGCCTGGGGAAGGGACAGGGAGTACGAGCAGTACTTC.

The rearrangement joins TRBV4-1 to TRBJ1-6; D possibly corresponds to TRBD1 (5 bases). CDR1 is MGHRA, CDR2 YSYEKL, per germline. The CDR3 spans 16 residues. V lost 0 bases to trimming and J lost 7 bases, with 13 bases between them. The CDR3 coding sequence is TGCGCCAGCAGCCAAGATTACGCCAGGGTAAATTCACCCCTCCACTTT. Protein sequence: CASSQDYARVNSPLHF.

The chain carries TRBV27 and TRBJ2-1; D is possibly TRBD1 (6 bases). V lost 4 bases to trimming and J lost 9 bases, with 7 bases between them. The germline CDR1 and CDR2 sequences are MNHEY and SMNVEV (reference sequence). The CDR3 is 11 residues long. CDR3 DNA: TGTGCCAGCAGTTCCAGGGGTGAGCAGTTCTTC. The encoded protein is CASSSRGEQFF.

The rearrangement links TRBV20-1 to TRBJ1-1; D not resolved. Germline lookup yields CDR1 DFQATT and CDR2 SNEGSKA (reference sequence). The CDR3 has 11 amino acids. V gave up 6 bases and J gave up 0 bases, with 5 bases separating them. For the CDR3, the DNA is TGCAGTGCCTCGGTGAACACTGAAGCTTTCTTT. Amino acid sequence: CSASVNTEAFF.

The chain combines TRBV9 with TRBJ2-5; the match to TRBD1 covers 11 bases. CDR1 SGDLS and CDR2 YYNGEE come from the germline V gene. Trimming at V came to 4 bases and at J to 5 bases, leaving 13 bases not matched to a gene. CDR3 length: 17 amino acids. CDR3 protein: CASSPRPGTGGTETQYF. The CDR3 DNA follows: TGTGCCAGCAGCCCAAGACCCGGGACAGGGGGAACGGAGACCCAGTACTTC. Based on the CDR3 plus reference TRBV9 and TRBJ2-5, the full variable domain is DSGVTQTPKHLITATGQRVTLRCSPRSGDLSVYWYQQSLDQGLQFLIQYYNGEERAKGNILERFSAQQFPDLHSELNLSSLELGDSALYFCASSPRPGTGGTETQYFGPGTRLLVL.

The rearrangement uses TRBV4-3 and TRBJ1-1, with a tentative D call TRBD1 (5 bases). The CDR3 consists of 15 residues. Looked up from germline, CDR1 is LGHNA and CDR2 is YSLEER. Trimming shortened V by 2 bases and J by 0 bases, and 10 bases separated the two germline ends. Here the CDR3 DNA reads TGCGCCAGCAGCCAAATTGGAGGGGTGAACACTGAAGCTTTCTTT. Its protein is CASSQIGGVNTEAFF.

This clone has only one observation. This chain joins TRBV10-2 and TRBJ2-7; 7 bases match TRBD2. V was pared by 10 bases and J by 1 base, with 10 bases of the junction left unmatched. The CDR3 covers 14 residues. Per the germline V gene, CDR1 is WSHSY and CDR2 is SAAADI. As DNA, the CDR3 is TGCGCCACTAACTCCGGACTAGATTCCTACGAGCAGTACTTC. As protein: CATNSGLDSYEQYF.

The V gene is TRBV7-9, the J gene TRBJ1-6; TRBD1 aligns across 10 bases. There are 18 residues in the CDR3. J gave up 0 bases and V 5 bases, and 7 bases lay outside the gene matches. Germline loops: CDR1 SEHNR, CDR2 FQNEAQ (reference sequence). The CDR3 loop reads CASSRQGAEGSYNSPLHF. CDR3 nucleotide sequence: TGTGCCAGCAGCCGACAGGGGGCAGAGGGCTCCTATAATTCACCCCTCCACTTT.

This sequence joins TRBV6-5 and TRBJ1-2, with TRBD1 matching over 7 bases. Germline values: CDR1 MNHEY, CDR2 SVGAGI. The trim removed 1 base at V and 4 bases at J, leaving 9 bases unmatched. The CDR3 extends over 16 amino acids. In DNA form, the CDR3 reads TGTGCCAGCAGTTACTTAAATACAGGGGTTTTCTATGGCTACACCTTC. Translating it yields CASSYLNTGVFYGYTF.

This chain links TRBV5-1 with TRBJ2-1, with a possible D match to TRBD2 (6 bases). V lost 5 bases to trimming and J lost 2 bases, with 20 bases between them. The CDR3 extends over 17 amino acids. Germline-derived CDR1 and CDR2 are SGHRS and YFSETQ. The CDR3 is CASSQVPGLPPYNEQFF. The CDR3 region has the DNA TGCGCCAGCAGTCAAGTTCCGGGACTCCCACCCTACAATGAGCAGTTCTTC.